This TCR beta chain was sequenced in a study of vaccination effects on CD4 cells after COVID-19. V shed 6 bases, J shed 1 base, and the junction held 4 bases outside the gene matches. The germline V gene has CDR1 LNHDA and CDR2 SQIVND (reference sequence). The CDR3 spans 14 residues. After expansion with viral peptide pools in the ViraFEST assay, antigen-specific CD4+ T cells were sequenced. Culture proceeded for approximately nine days, and CD4+ T cells were then isolated. Two-dose vaccination with either BNT162b2 or mRNA-1273 was given to the participants. Points on this clone: Its antigen is not identified.

TCRdb's copy holds only in-frame clones and misses some; the assay was immunoSEQ multiplex PCR. The table includes 21,000 or so clones, roughly four fifths detected once. The chain recombines TRBV19 with TRBJ2-3; 7 bases match TRBD1. Sample: CD4+ T cells from PBMCs cultured with HCoV-229E spike peptides, taken after COVID-19 vaccination. This clonotype was obtained from a human donor who received a COVID-19 vaccine. The CDR3 is CASRRGQGTDTQYF. DNA for the CDR3: TGTGCCAGTAGGAGGGGGCAGGGCACAGATACGCAGTATTTT.